Each of the 21 T cell receptor beta chains below was sequenced from the same sample in a study of T cell repertoires in cytomegalovirus infection. Their antigens are not known. TCRdb itself ran the reads through MiXCR, one entry per CDR3 protein. The table records 450,000 to 600,000 distinct CDR3 sequences, roughly 46% of them present only once. The specimen comprised cultured PBMCs, sampled from culture after CMV antigen stimulation. Receptor source: a human donor in good health (CMV status not recorded). Some clones in this sample may be carry-over from other donors' samples.

The V gene is TRBV6-1, the J gene TRBJ2-2; possibly TRBD1 for D (6 bases). The V gene's germline CDR1 is MNHNS and CDR2 SASEGT. This CDR3 is 16 amino acids long. The V and J ends lost 2 bases and 5 bases respectively, with 15 bases between them. The CDR3 DNA is TGTGCCAGCAGTGAATATTGGGACACAGAGACCGGGGAGCTGTTTTTT. It codes for CASSEYWDTETGELFF.

The chain employs TRBV5-6 and TRBJ1-1, with a possible D match to TRBD1 (5 bases). This CDR3 region has 15 residues. Germline CDR1 and CDR2: SGHDT and YYEEEE. V gave up 0 bases and J gave up 0 bases, with 9 bases separating them. The CDR3 DNA follows: TGTGCCAGCAGCTTGGAGGCAGGGTTGAACACTGAAGCTTTCTTT. The encoded protein is CASSLEAGLNTEAFF.

This clonotype has only a few counts. The rearrangement joins TRBV6-1 to TRBJ2-6; the D is unclear. The germline V gene has CDR1 MNHNS and CDR2 SASEGT. Deletions cut 7 bases from V and 0 bases from J, with 7 bases between. The CDR3 spans 14 residues. DNA of the CDR3: TGTGCCAGCAAGGATCACTCTGGGGCCAACGTCCTGACTTTC. This gives the protein CASKDHSGANVLTF.

This clonotype was seen more than once but under ten times. The chain uses TRBV6-6 and TRBJ2-5, with 8 bases lining up with TRBD1. Germline V gives CDR1 MNHNY, CDR2 SVGAGI (reference sequence). The CDR3 runs to 13 residues. The trim removed 8 bases at V and 4 bases at J, leaving 6 bases unmatched. CDR3 DNA: TGTGCCAGCGGAGGACAGGGAAGAGAGACCCAGTACTTC. This encodes CASGGQGRETQYF.

J is TRBJ2-7 and V is TRBV6-2 or TRBV6-3; the D gene is possibly TRBD1 (5 bases). The CDR3 runs to 15 residues. CDR1 is MNHEY, CDR2 SVGEGT, per germline. Trimming removed 2 bases at V and 2 bases at J, with 13 bases between. The CDR3 sequence is CASSYAGHIPYEQYF. The DNA for the CDR3 is TGTGCCAGCAGTTACGCAGGGCATATCCCCTACGAGCAGTACTTC.

The chain combines TRBV20-1 with TRBJ2-3; TRBD2 aligns across 8 bases. The CDR3 contains 16 residues. CDR1 is DFQATT, CDR2 SNEGSKA, per germline (reference sequence). V lost 0 bases to trimming and J lost 3 bases; unmatched junction nucleotides: 8. DNA of the CDR3: TGCAGTGCTAGAGATAAGGGGACTAGGGAAACAGATACGCAGTATTTT. Translated, it gives CSARDKGTRETDTQYF.

This clonotype was observed a single time. V is TRBV7-9 and J is TRBJ2-2; 11 nucleotides match TRBD1. Germline lookup yields CDR1 SEHNR and CDR2 FQNEAQ (reference sequence). The V and J ends lost 4 bases and 3 bases, in that order; junction bases with no gene match: 7. CDR3 length: 17 amino acids. CDR3 nucleotides: TGTGCCAGCAGCTACCCCGCGGGACAGGGGGACACCGGGGAGCTGTTTTTT. Translating gives CASSYPAGQGDTGELFF.

The V call is TRBV7-2, the J call TRBJ2-5; 9 bases fit TRBD2. The V gene end was trimmed by 2 bases and the J gene end by 5 bases; junction bases not matched to a gene: 3. The CDR3 runs to 14 residues. Germline CDR1 reads SGHTA; CDR2 reads FQGNSA. The CDR3 DNA reads as TGTGCCAGCAGCTTATTTGCGGGGGGGGAGACCCAGTACTTC. Its translation: CASSLFAGGETQYF.

The chain links TRBV5-4 to TRBJ2-7; D is undetermined. Germline V gives CDR1 SGHNT, CDR2 YYREEE (reference sequence). Trimming left V 0 bases short and J 7 bases short, with 8 bases between. CDR3 size: 12 residues. In nucleotides, the CDR3 is TGTGCCAGCAGCTTGGAAGGGAATGAGCAGTACTTC. This translates into CASSLEGNEQYF. The complete variable domain, with remaining parts taken from reference TRBV5-4 and TRBJ2-7, reads ETGVTQSPTHLIKTRGQQVTLRCSSQSGHNTVSWYQQALGQGPQFIFQYYREEENGRGNFPPRFSGLQFPNYSSELNVNALELDDSALYLCASSLEGNEQYFGPGTRLTVT.

A few counts support this clonotype. V usage is TRBV7-6 and J usage is TRBJ2-7, with 9 bases identical to TRBD2. The junction had 7 bases not matched to a gene; V was cut back by 4 bases and J by 3 bases. The CDR3 extends over 15 amino acids. From germline, CDR1 is SGHVS and CDR2 FNYEAQ. CDR3 nucleotide sequence: TGTGCCAGCAGCTCCCAAAGCGGGGGGAACTACGAGCAGTACTTC. It yields the protein CASSSQSGGNYEQYF.

Regarding this clonotype: Since the CDR3 does not end with the conserved phenylalanine or tryptophan, this likely comes from a read error. The chain is built from TRBV2 and TRBJ2-7, with D maybe TRBD2 (5 bases). The CDR3 has 11 residues. Trimming took off 9 bases at V and 2 bases at J, with 8 bases between the two ends. The germline V gene encodes CDR1 SNHLY and CDR2 FYNNEI. CDR3 in amino acids: CASAGTYEQYY. The DNA of the CDR3 is TGTGCCAGTGCGGGCACCTACGAGCAGTACTAC.

The V gene is TRBV12-3 or TRBV12-4, the J gene TRBJ2-7; 10 bases are shared with TRBD1. This CDR3 comprises 14 residues. Trimming cost V 6 bases and J 6 bases; bases outside gene matches: 8. CDR3 residues: CASSPGQGRGEQYF. The CDR3 coding sequence is TGTGCCAGCAGCCCGGGACAGGGGCGAGGCGAGCAGTACTTC.

This clonotype appeared a few times. CDR3 sequence: CASSSYYNEQFF. Here the CDR3 DNA reads TGTGCCAGCAGTTCCTACTATAATGAGCAGTTCTTC. The V call is TRBV12-3 or TRBV12-4, the J call TRBJ2-1; D is undetermined. The CDR3 runs to 12 residues. V gave up 4 bases and J gave up 7 bases, with 8 bases separating them.

The chain couples TRBV12-3 or TRBV12-4 to TRBJ2-6; D is undetermined. The V end was cut by 3 bases, the J end by 1 base, with 7 bases between. This CDR3 spans 15 amino acids. The CDR3 DNA reads as TGTGCCAGCAGTTTCCGGGCATCTGGGGCCAACGTCCTGACTTTC. Translated, it gives CASSFRASGANVLTF.

The V gene is TRBV6-5, the J gene TRBJ2-7; D is undetermined. V was clipped by 3 bases and J by 5 bases, with 23 bases between them. The V gene's germline CDR1 is MNHEY and CDR2 SVGAGI. CDR3 length: 17 residues. The CDR3 loop reads CASSYWAATYDSDEQYF. The CDR3 region has the DNA TGTGCCAGCAGTTATTGGGCAGCTACCTACGATAGTGACGAGCAGTACTTC.

This clonotype has only a few counts. The chain joins TRBV5-4 to TRBJ2-3; D possibly corresponds to TRBD1 (5 bases). Per germline, CDR1 SGHNT and CDR2 YYREEE (reference sequence). The CDR3 is 16 amino acids. V lost 4 bases to trimming and J lost 0 bases, with 15 bases between them. DNA for the CDR3: TGTGCCAGCAGCCACCACAGGACACTTAGCACAGATACGCAGTATTTT. This codes for CASSHHRTLSTDTQYF. Full variable domain (missing parts from reference TRBV5-4 and TRBJ2-3): ETGVTQSPTHLIKTRGQQVTLRCSSQSGHNTVSWYQQALGQGPQFIFQYYREEENGRGNFPPRFSGLQFPNYSSELNVNALELDDSALYLCASSHHRTLSTDTQYFGPGTRLTVL.

The chain uses TRBV19 and TRBJ2-3; 9 positions agree with TRBD2. Germline CDR1 LNHDA, CDR2 SQIVND (reference sequence). V lost 5 bases, J lost 0 bases, and 6 bases stayed unmatched. The CDR3 contains 16 residues. CDR3 amino acids: CASSSSGTSSTDTQYF. CDR3 nucleotides: TGTGCCAGTAGTTCCTCCGGGACTAGCAGCACAGATACGCAGTATTTT.

This rearrangement joins TRBV6-2 or TRBV6-3 to TRBJ2-5, with 8 bases identical to TRBD1. Germline lookup yields CDR1 MNHEY and CDR2 SVGEGT. After removal of 5 bases from V and 3 bases from J, the junction contained 8 bases not matched to a gene. CDR3 length: 15 residues. CDR3 region: CASSSLTGDEETQYF. DNA for the CDR3: TGTGCCAGCAGTAGCTTGACAGGGGATGAAGAGACCCAGTACTTC.

V usage is TRBV5-1 and J usage is TRBJ2-1; perhaps TRBD2 as D (5 bases). The CDR3 spans 13 residues. Trimming removed 3 bases from V and 8 bases from J, with 12 bases in between. CDR1 SGHRS and CDR2 YFSETQ come from the germline V gene. CDR3 sequence: CASSSGPRDEQFF. The CDR3 DNA reads as TGCGCCAGCAGCTCCGGCCCGCGGGATGAGCAGTTCTTC. The variable domain in full, with the rest retrieved from reference TRBV5-1 and TRBJ2-1, is KAGVTQTPRYLIKTRGQQVTLSCSPISGHRSVSWYQQTPGQGLQFLFEYFSETQRNKGNFPGRFSGRQFSNSRSEMNVSTLELGDSALYLCASSSGPRDEQFFGPGTRLTVL.

With respect to this clonotype: A junction boundary mismatches the germline segment, possibly from a read error. The chain joins TRBV6-2 or TRBV6-3 to TRBJ1-1, with a tentative D call TRBD1 (5 bases). Germline V gives CDR1 MNHEY, CDR2 SVGEGT. The CDR3 length is 13 residues. The CDR3 region is CASNSRGLGEASF. In DNA, the CDR3 is TGTGCCAGCAACTCGAGGGGTTTGGGTGAAGCTTCCTTT.

This clonotype turned up a few times. This rearrangement joins TRBV12-3 or TRBV12-4 to TRBJ2-7; 10 positions match TRBD2. V shed 5 bases and J 4 bases; nucleotides not matched to a gene: 11. The CDR3 spans 16 residues. Here the CDR3 reads CASSQRPTSGAYEQYF. The DNA for the CDR3 is TGTGCCAGCAGTCAGCGCCCAACTAGCGGGGCTTACGAGCAGTACTTC.